Sequencing of this TCR beta chain was carried out in a study of CXCR3-negative and CXCR3-positive naive CD8 T cells. Background on the study: The TRB read total, about 150 million, broke down to about 1.5 +/- 0.3 million reads per library.

5' RACE with UMI labels generated the TRB cDNA libraries. TCRdb reanalyzed the 5' RACE reads, giving one entry per CDR3 protein sequence and no DNA. Its table records 20,000 to 25,000 distinct CDR3 sequences. The CDR3 contains 14 residues. Germline CDR1 LGHNA, CDR2 YSLEER. Triplicate sorts, 300,000 cells apiece, were made for each CD8+ T cell subset. Material for sequencing was memory CD8+ T cells from blood. The clonotype originates from a human donor in good health. Some clones in this sample may be carry-over from other donors' samples. The rearrangement uses TRBV4-3 and TRBJ1-6; the TRBD1 assignment by TCRdb is unverifiable without DNA. CDR3 amino acids: CASSQDRGGSPLHF.